This T cell receptor beta chain was documented in a study of cytomegalovirus exposure and HLA in healthy donors. The study, taken as a whole, reports: Researchers reported in a later analysis that a missense DCLRE1C variant was tied to TCR beta V- and J-gene trimming.

CDR3 size: 14 residues. Per germline, CDR1 KGHSH and CDR2 LQKENI. V lost 6 bases and J 9 bases, leaving 15 bases between the germline ends. Vbeta (60) and Jbeta (13) primers were used in the PCR. Data came from immunoSEQ multiplex PCR; TCRdb stores just in-frame clones and leaves some out. This table holds 210,000 or so clones, around 81% found once. The table lists this clone with a few counts. What it binds is unknown. The rearrangement links TRBV18 to TRBJ1-6; D remains unclear. This receptor was obtained from a woman in her fifties or sixties in good health and CMV-seropositive. Sample: PBMCs. CDR3 nucleotide sequence: TGTGCCAGCTCCCCTGGGGAGGGAGGTTCACCCCTCCACTTT. Translated, it gives CASSPGEGGSPLHF.